Below, 18 T cell receptor beta chains from the same sample are listed, as sequenced in a study of blood T cell repertoires in COVID-19. The repertoire was sequenced with immunoSEQ multiplex PCR; TCRdb's copy has only in-frame clones and lacks some. This table has approximately 480,000 clones, 80% to 90% appearing once. The sample consisted of peripheral blood. The receptors originated from a young man with COVID-19, enrolled during active disease.

The count of this clone is one. This chain connects TRBV5-8 to TRBJ2-5; D may be TRBD2 (5 bases). The V end lost 4 bases, the J end lost 7 bases, and 11 bases lay between the germline ends. Germline CDR1 and CDR2: SGHTS and YDEGEE. The CDR3 loop spans 12 amino acids. The CDR3: CASSRTRGTQYF. The CDR3 DNA is TGTGCCAGCAGCCGGACTCGTGGGACCCAGTACTTC.

Regarding this clone: The same CDR3 can be traced to other DNA sequences in this sample. The gene calls are TRBV25-1 and TRBJ2-2; D remains unclear. Germline values: CDR1 MGHDK, CDR2 SYGVNS. Trimming removed 1 base at V and 8 bases at J, with 11 bases between. This CDR3 comprises 14 residues. The CDR3 loop is CASSESGGTGELFF. The CDR3 bases are TGTGCCAGCAGTGAATCAGGTGGAACTGGGGAGCTGTTTTTT.

The chain combines TRBV24-1 with TRBJ2-2, with 8 bases matching TRBD2. CDR3 size: 16 residues. V lost 2 bases and J lost 7; bases outside the gene matches: 8. CDR1 and CDR2 from the germline V gene are KGHDR and SFDVKD. The CDR3 sequence: CATSDSDLAGFGELFF. In DNA, the CDR3 is TGTGCCACCAGTGATTCTGACTTAGCGGGATTCGGGGAGCTGTTTTTT.

The rearrangement uses TRBV3-1 (or the pseudogene TRBV3-2) and TRBJ1-1; 12 bases are shared with TRBD1. Germline V gives CDR1 LGHDT, CDR2 YNNKEL (reference sequence). CDR3 length equals 15 residues. V dropped 6 bases and J dropped 5; count of bases not matched to a gene: 7. The CDR3 protein is CASSDGTGGETEAFF. The CDR3 nucleotides are TGTGCCAGCAGTGATGGGACAGGGGGCGAAACTGAAGCTTTCTTT.

This chain connects TRBV3-1 (or the pseudogene TRBV3-2) to TRBJ1-3, with TRBD1 as a possible D gene (6 bases). From germline, CDR1 is LGHDT and CDR2 YNNKEL (reference sequence). With 0 bases removed from V and 3 bases from J, the gap between germline ends came to 15 bases. CDR3 size: 17 residues. The CDR3 DNA follows: TGTGCCAGCAGCCAAGAATCTCTCAGGGGATTTGGAAACACCATATATTTT. Protein product: CASSQESLRGFGNTIYF.

The chain employs TRBV30 and TRBJ1-6; maybe TRBD1 (5 bases). Germline CDR1 GTSNPN, CDR2 SVGIG (reference sequence). This CDR3 comprises 19 residues. V lost 3 bases and J lost 7, with 28 bases in between. In DNA form, the CDR3 reads TGTGCCTGGAGGGGAATCGGGAGTGGCAGGGAAAAAATAAATTCACCCCTCCACTTT. Protein sequence: CAWRGIGSGREKINSPLHF.

The J gene is TRBJ2-7, the V gene TRBV7-9; 8 bases map to TRBD2. The CDR3 is 16 residues long. J was trimmed by 0 bases and V by 5 bases; bases with no gene match: 9. The V gene's germline CDR1 is SEHNR and CDR2 FQNEAQ (reference sequence). Written as DNA, the CDR3 is TGTGCCAGCAGCACTCCCCGCGGGGGGCTCTCCTACGAGCAGTACTTC. Translation: CASSTPRGGLSYEQYF.

The chain employs TRBV5-6 and TRBJ2-5, with D possibly TRBD2 on 7 matching bases. CDR1 and CDR2 from the germline V gene are SGHDT and YYEEEE. The CDR3 sequence is 16 residues long. The V end lost 2 bases, the J end lost 1 base, and 15 bases lay between the germline ends. CDR3 sequence reads: CASSFVAGASQETQYF. Written as DNA, the CDR3 is TGTGCCAGCAGCTTTGTGGCGGGGGCCAGCCAAGAGACCCAGTACTTC.

The J gene is TRBJ2-5, the V gene TRBV11-2, with 8 bases lining up with TRBD2. V lost 3 bases, J lost 1 base, and 7 bases stayed unmatched. Germline V gene lookup returns CDR1 SGHAT and CDR2 FQNNGV. The CDR3 loop spans 16 amino acids. The DNA of the CDR3 is TGTGCCAGCAGCTTCTCTCAGCGGGAGCTCCAAGAGACCCAGTACTTC. Its protein product is CASSFSQRELQETQYF.

This chain links TRBV13 with TRBJ2-7; the match to TRBD1 covers 7 bases. CDR1 is PRHDT and CDR2 is FYEKMQ in the germline V gene (reference sequence). Unmatched junction bases numbered 7, after V lost 5 bases and J lost 0 bases. The CDR3 runs 15 residues. CDR3 in amino acids: CASSPGTESSYEQYF. In nucleotides, the CDR3 is TGTGCCAGCAGCCCTGGGACAGAGAGCTCCTACGAGCAGTACTTC.

The chain employs TRBV11-2 and TRBJ2-2; 10 nucleotides align to TRBD2. V shed 3 bases, J shed 2 bases, and the junction held 9 bases outside the gene matches. This CDR3 comprises 18 residues. The V gene's germline CDR1 is SGHAT and CDR2 FQNNGV. CDR3 loop: CASSLGSGRPQNTGELFF. The CDR3 DNA reads TGTGCCAGCAGCTTGGGTAGCGGGAGGCCCCAAAACACCGGGGAGCTGTTTTTT.

This clone came up once. The gene calls are TRBV11-3 and TRBJ1-2; TRBD1 might be the D (6 bases). Per germline, CDR1 SGHNT and CDR2 YENEEA. CDR3 length: 14 residues. The ends were cut back, 5 bases at V and 3 bases at J, with 13 bases in the middle. The CDR3 nucleotides are TGTGCCAGCAGCCATTCAGGGGCTTACTATGGCTACACCTTC. This gives the protein CASSHSGAYYGYTF.

J is TRBJ2-3 and V is TRBV7-9; unclear D gene. V dropped 5 bases and J dropped 0 bases, with 9 bases sitting between them. CDR1 and CDR2 from the germline V gene are SEHNR and FQNEAQ (reference sequence). The CDR3 covers 14 residues. DNA for the CDR3: TGTGCCAGCAGCCCAAGAGCTAGCACAGATACGCAGTATTTT. Protein sequence: CASSPRASTDTQYF. The variable domain in full, with the rest retrieved from reference TRBV7-9 and TRBJ2-3, is DTGVSQNPRHKITKRGQNVTFRCDPISEHNRLYWYRQTLGQGPEFLTYFQNEAQLEKSRLLSDRFSAERPKGSFSTLEIQRTEQGDSAMYLCASSPRASTDTQYFGPGTRLTVL.

The CDR3: CASSQWDSSHSGNTIYF. The CDR3 nucleotides are TGTGCCAGCAGCCAGTGGGACAGCAGCCACTCTGGAAACACCATATATTTT. The chain carries TRBV3-1 (or the pseudogene TRBV3-2) and TRBJ1-3; 7 bases align to TRBD1. The CDR3 is 17 amino acids. The germline V gene has CDR1 LGHDT and CDR2 YNNKEL (reference sequence). With 3 bases clipped from V and 0 bases from J, the junction kept 8 bases outside the gene matches.

This clone was recorded a few times. The rearrangement links TRBV5-6 to TRBJ1-4; TRBD1 aligns across 7 bases. This CDR3 region has 14 residues. CDR1 is SGHDT, CDR2 YYEEEE, per germline. V trimming: 1 base; J trimming: 8 bases; junction bases outside the gene matches: 5. This chain's CDR3 is CASSLRGGKEKLFF. The DNA of the CDR3 is TGTGCCAGCAGCTTGAGAGGGGGCAAGGAAAAACTGTTTTTT.

The chain links TRBV7-2 to TRBJ2-7; perhaps TRBD2 as D (6 bases). The length of the CDR3 is 15 residues. Germline V gene sequence: CDR1 SGHTA, CDR2 FQGNSA. With 3 bases removed from V and 6 bases from J, the gap between germline ends came to 18 bases. The CDR3 loop is CASSLSVLAGGEQYF. In DNA, the CDR3 is TGTGCCAGCAGCTTGTCTGTACTAGCAGGAGGCGAGCAGTACTTC. The entire variable domain, with the rest obtained from reference TRBV7-2 and TRBJ2-7, is as follows: GAGVSQSPSNKVTEKGKDVELRCDPISGHTALYWYRQSLGQGLEFLIYFQGNSAPDKSGLPSDRFSAERTGGSVSTLTIQRTQQEDSAVYLCASSLSVLAGGEQYFGPGTRLTVT.

This clone came up a few times. The chain joins TRBV5-1 to TRBJ1-6; TRBD1 might be the D (5 bases). V was trimmed by 1 base and J by 0 bases, leaving 8 bases between them. Germline V CDR1 and CDR2: SGHRS, YFSETQ. The CDR3 totals 16 residues. The CDR3 loop is CASSLLGHSYNSPLHF. Here the CDR3 DNA reads TGCGCCAGCAGCTTGCTAGGACACTCCTATAATTCACCCCTCCACTTT.

The chain links TRBV6-2 or TRBV6-3 to TRBJ2-7, with D possibly being TRBD1 (5 bases). Trimming shortened V by 1 base and J by 5 bases, and 12 bases separated the two germline ends. Germline CDR1 and CDR2: MNHEY and SVGEGT. CDR3 length equals 14 residues. The CDR3 spells CASSYYQGTHEQYF. The CDR3 DNA reads TGTGCCAGCAGTTACTACCAGGGTACCCACGAGCAGTACTTC.